The 10 T cell receptor beta chains listed next were all sequenced from one sample in a study of blood T cell repertoires in COVID-19. Profiling relied on immunoSEQ multiplex PCR, and the TCRdb table lists in-frame clones only, not all of them. There are about 360,000 clones in the sample; about 89% occur only once, and around 1.9% lies in the top ten. The sequenced sample consisted of PBMCs or T cells enriched from blood (not recorded which). These receptors were taken from a man aged 35-49 years in a cohort exposed to, infected with or recovered from COVID-19 (not recorded which).

The V call is TRBV30, the J call TRBJ2-7, with unresolved D. CDR1 is GTSNPN, CDR2 SVGIG, per germline (reference sequence). This CDR3 comprises 15 residues. The ends were cut back, 0 bases at V and 0 bases at J, with 12 bases in the middle. In DNA, the CDR3 is TGTGCCTGGAGTGTTAAAGACATGAGCTCCTACGAGCAGTACTTC. This gives the protein CAWSVKDMSSYEQYF.

Comments on this clone: Within the sample, other DNA sequences also encode this same CDR3. J is TRBJ2-5 and V is TRBV5-1; the match to TRBD1 covers 9 bases. CDR1 and CDR2 from the germline V gene are SGHRS and YFSETQ. This CDR3 contains 15 residues. J gave up 5 bases and V 0 bases, and 5 bases lay outside the gene matches. CDR3 loop: CASSLGDREGETQYF. In DNA form, the CDR3 reads TGCGCCAGCAGCTTGGGGGACAGGGAGGGCGAGACCCAGTACTTC.

The chain carries TRBV6-5 and TRBJ1-4, with TRBD1 as a possible D gene (5 bases). This CDR3 comprises 15 residues. Germline CDR1 MNHEY, CDR2 SVGAGI. Trimming left V 6 bases short and J 4 bases short, with 15 bases between. The CDR3 protein is CASSSLSGINEKLFF. The CDR3 region has the DNA TGTGCCAGCAGCTCCTTATCAGGGATTAATGAAAAACTGTTTTTT.

V and J are TRBV6-5 and TRBJ1-4, with 10 nucleotides matching TRBD1. This CDR3 is 16 amino acids long. V gave up 4 bases and J gave up 5 bases; unmatched junction bases: 7. From germline, CDR1 is MNHEY and CDR2 SVGAGI. The CDR3 spells CASSSSPGQGNEKLFF. The DNA for the CDR3 is TGTGCCAGCAGTTCATCGCCGGGACAGGGGAATGAAAAACTGTTTTTT.

The sample holds one count of this clone. This chain uses TRBV29-1 with TRBJ1-2; D unclear. The CDR3 is made up of 10 amino acids. Trimming shortened V by 4 bases and J by 8 bases, and 8 bases separated the two germline ends. CDR1 is SQVTM and CDR2 is ANQGSEA in the germline V gene. The CDR3 sequence: CSVADGGYTF. The CDR3 DNA reads as TGCAGCGTTGCCGACGGGGGCTACACCTTC.

This chain joins TRBV10-3 and TRBJ2-7, with D maybe TRBD1 (6 bases). CDR3 length: 14 residues. V was shortened by 2 bases and J by 3 bases, with 11 bases between the two germline ends. In germline, CDR1 is ENHRY, CDR2 SYGVKD. For the CDR3, the DNA is TGTGCCATCAGTGAGACCGGGACATACTACGAGCAGTACTTC. Residues: CAISETGTYYEQYF.

CDR3: CASSLRLATSTDTQYF. The CDR3 region has the DNA TGTGCCAGCAGCTTACGGCTAGCGACTAGCACAGATACGCAGTATTTT. The chain joins TRBV5-4 to TRBJ2-3; maybe TRBD2 (6 bases). The CDR3 spans 16 residues. Germline V CDR1 and CDR2: SGHNT, YYREEE (reference sequence). V lost 2 bases and J 0 bases, leaving 13 bases between the germline ends.

This clone came up a few times. The chain employs TRBV9 and TRBJ2-3; weak D call: TRBD2 (6 bases). V dropped 6 bases and J dropped 6 bases, with 20 bases sitting between them. The length of the CDR3 is 15 residues. Germline V gives CDR1 SGDLS, CDR2 YYNGEE. The CDR3 loop reads CASTSSGDRGDTQYF. CDR3 in DNA: TGTGCCAGCACCTCAAGTGGGGATCGGGGGGATACGCAGTATTTT.

The V gene is TRBV5-4, the J gene TRBJ2-1, with 8 bases lining up with TRBD2. Germline V gene sequence: CDR1 SGHNT, CDR2 YYREEE (reference sequence). With 3 bases clipped from V and 8 bases from J, the junction kept 10 bases outside the gene matches. CDR3 length: 15 residues. CDR3 coding DNA: TGTGCCAGCAGCTCATCCCGGGGGGGCGGAGATGAGCAGTTCTTC. Translating gives CASSSSRGGGDEQFF.

The chain couples TRBV6-5 to TRBJ2-1; 11 bases fit TRBD1. Germline lookup yields CDR1 MNHEY and CDR2 SVGAGI. The CDR3 loop spans 15 amino acids. J gave up 9 bases and V 4 bases, and 8 bases lay outside the gene matches. The CDR3 loop reads CASSSGQGAFGEQFF. The CDR3 DNA is TGTGCCAGCAGTTCAGGACAGGGGGCGTTCGGTGAGCAGTTCTTC.